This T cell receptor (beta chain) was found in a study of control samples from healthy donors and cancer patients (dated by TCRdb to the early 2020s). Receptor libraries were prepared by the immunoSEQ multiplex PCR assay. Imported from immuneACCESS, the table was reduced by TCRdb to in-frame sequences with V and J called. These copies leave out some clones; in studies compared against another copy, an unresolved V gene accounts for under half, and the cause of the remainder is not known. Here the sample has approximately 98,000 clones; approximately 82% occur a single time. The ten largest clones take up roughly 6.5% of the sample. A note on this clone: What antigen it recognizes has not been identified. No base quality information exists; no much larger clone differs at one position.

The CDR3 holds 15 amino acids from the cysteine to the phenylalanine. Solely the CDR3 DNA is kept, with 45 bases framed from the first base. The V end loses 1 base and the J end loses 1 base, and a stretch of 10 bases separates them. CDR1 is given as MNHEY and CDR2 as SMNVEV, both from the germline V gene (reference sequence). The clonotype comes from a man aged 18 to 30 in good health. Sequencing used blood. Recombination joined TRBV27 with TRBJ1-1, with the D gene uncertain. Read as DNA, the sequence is TGTGCCAGCAGTTTATTGGGGTCTCCGAACACTGAAGCTTTCTTT. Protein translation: CASSLLGSPNTEAFF.